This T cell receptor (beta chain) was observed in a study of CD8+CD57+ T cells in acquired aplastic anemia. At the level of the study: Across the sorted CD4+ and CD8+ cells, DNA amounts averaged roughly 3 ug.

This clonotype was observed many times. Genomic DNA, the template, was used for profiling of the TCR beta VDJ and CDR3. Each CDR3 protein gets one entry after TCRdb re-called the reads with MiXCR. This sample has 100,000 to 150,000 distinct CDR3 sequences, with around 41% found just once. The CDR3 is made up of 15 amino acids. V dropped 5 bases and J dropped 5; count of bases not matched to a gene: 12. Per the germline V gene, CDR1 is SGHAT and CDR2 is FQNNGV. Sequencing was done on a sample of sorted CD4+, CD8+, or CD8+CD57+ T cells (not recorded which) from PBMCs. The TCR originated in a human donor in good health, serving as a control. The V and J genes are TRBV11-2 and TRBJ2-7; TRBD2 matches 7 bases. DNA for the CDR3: TGTGCCAGCAGCCAAGGAGCACTAGCGTCCCACGAGCAGTACTTC. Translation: CASSQGALASHEQYF. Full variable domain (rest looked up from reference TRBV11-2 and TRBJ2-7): EAGVAQSPRYKIIEKRQSVAFWCNPISGHATLYWYQQILGQGPKLLIQFQNNGVVDDSQLPKDRFSAERLKGVDSTLKIQPAKLEDSAVYLCASSQGALASHEQYFGPGTRLTVT.